Listed below are T cell receptor beta chains from one sample, sequenced in a study of shared clonotypes between healthy human individuals. The table came from immunoSEQ multiplex PCR; TCRdb's copy has only in-frame clones and leaves some out. The sample consists of 550,000 to 750,000 clones, roughly 95% of them appearing once. Sequencing was carried out using naive CD8+ T cells sorted from blood. Receptor source: a woman in her twenties or thirties in good health. CDR3s include the opening cysteine and the closing phenylalanine or tryptophan. The D gene is left open where the match is weak. Rows give clone size only sometimes, using once, few, many, or a class for an expanded clone.

V gene: TRBV5-4
D gene: .
clone size: .
J gene: TRBJ2-7
CDR3 DNA: TGTGCCAGCAGTGTGGGAAGGGACCTCCACTACGAGCAGTACTTC
CDR3 protein: CASSVGRDLHYEQYF

V gene: TRBV9
D gene: TRBD1
clone size: .
J gene: TRBJ1-1
CDR3 DNA: TGTGCCAGCAGCGCAACAGGGGGCCTCACTGAAGCTTTCTTT
CDR3 protein: CASSATGGLTEAFF

V gene: TRBV7-9
D gene: .
clone size: once
J gene: TRBJ1-2
CDR3 DNA: TGTGCCAGCAGCTTGGGGGCAGTCTATGGCTACACCTTC
CDR3 protein: CASSLGAVYGYTF

V gene: TRBV5-4
D gene: .
clone size: .
J gene: TRBJ1-5
CDR3 DNA: TGTGCCAGCAGCTTGCCGGGGAGCAATCAGCCCCAGCATTTT
CDR3 protein: CASSLPGSNQPQHF

V gene: TRBV28
D gene: .
clone size: .
J gene: TRBJ2-3
CDR3 DNA: TGTGCCAGCCGATGGGGCCGTCGCACAGATACGCAGTATTTT
CDR3 protein: CASRWGRRTDTQYF

V gene: TRBV6-6
D gene: .
clone size: .
J gene: TRBJ1-3
CDR3 DNA: TGTGCCAGCAGTAAGTGGGGAACCGGAAACACCATATATTTT
CDR3 protein: CASSKWGTGNTIYF

V gene: TRBV7-8
D gene: .
clone size: .
J gene: TRBJ2-1
CDR3 DNA: TGTGCCAGCGAGCGGGCGTCGTGGGATGAGCAGTTCTTC
CDR3 protein: CASERASWDEQFF

V gene: TRBV9
D gene: .
clone size: .
J gene: TRBJ1-1
CDR3 DNA: TGTGCCAGCAGCGTGGGTGGGACTGAAGCTTTCTTT
CDR3 protein: CASSVGGTEAFF

V gene: TRBV5-6
D gene: TRBD1
clone size: .
J gene: TRBJ2-6
CDR3 DNA: TGTGCCAGCAGCGATCCGGGACAGTTCCCTGTCTCTGGGGCCAACGTCCTGACTTTC
CDR3 protein: CASSDPGQFPVSGANVLTF

V gene: TRBV14
D gene: .
clone size: few
J gene: TRBJ2-1
CDR3 DNA: TGTGCCAGCAGCCAAGGACCCTATCGAGGCAATGTGGATGAGCAGTTCTTC
CDR3 protein: CASSQGPYRGNVDEQFF

V gene: TRBV14
D gene: TRBD1
clone size: once
J gene: TRBJ2-7
CDR3 DNA: TGTGCCAGCAGCCAGGGACAGATCTCCTACGAGCAGTACTTC
CDR3 protein: CASSQGQISYEQYF

V gene: TRBV28
D gene: .
clone size: .
J gene: TRBJ2-5
CDR3 DNA: TGTGCCAGCAGTTTATTTGGCAACCCAGAAGAAGAGACCCAGTACTTC
CDR3 protein: CASSLFGNPEEETQYF

V gene: TRBV5-8
D gene: .
clone size: .
J gene: TRBJ2-1
CDR3 DNA: TGTGCCAGCAGCTTTGTGCCCCCCAATGAGCAGTTCTTC
CDR3 protein: CASSFVPPNEQFF

V gene: TRBV5-1
D gene: TRBD1
clone size: .
J gene: TRBJ1-3
CDR3 DNA: TGCGCCAGCAGCGCCCCCGGGACAGGGGTACTCGGAAACACCATATATTTT
CDR3 protein: CASSAPGTGVLGNTIYF

V gene: TRBV6-5
D gene: TRBD2
clone size: .
J gene: TRBJ2-7
CDR3 DNA: TGTGCCAGCAGTTACGCGGGGGGCGGGTCCTACGAGCAGTACTTC
CDR3 protein: CASSYAGGGSYEQYF

V gene: TRBV11-1
D gene: .
clone size: once
J gene: TRBJ2-2
CDR3 DNA: TGTGCCAGCAGCTTAGCTGGTGGCGGGGAGCTGTTTTTT
CDR3 protein: CASSLAGGGELFF

V gene: TRBV7-9
D gene: TRBD1
clone size: .
J gene: TRBJ2-3
CDR3 DNA: TGTGCCAGCAGCTTAGTACTAGTTCTAGGACAGGGATCAGCAGATACGCAGTATTTT
CDR3 protein: CASSLVLVLGQGSADTQYF

V gene: TRBV4-1
D gene: .
clone size: .
J gene: TRBJ1-1
CDR3 DNA: TGCGCCAGCAGCCAATCTAGGGACCAAGGCACTGAAGCTTTCTTT
CDR3 protein: CASSQSRDQGTEAFF

V gene: TRBV7-6
D gene: .
clone size: .
J gene: TRBJ1-5
CDR3 DNA: TGTGCCAGCAGCTTGACAGCTCATGGGCCCCAGCATTTT
CDR3 protein: CASSLTAHGPQHF

V gene: TRBV19
D gene: TRBD1
clone size: .
J gene: TRBJ1-3
CDR3 DNA: TGTGCCAGCACATACCAGGGGGCAAATTCTGGAAACACCATATATTTT
CDR3 protein: CASTYQGANSGNTIYF

V gene: TRBV28
D gene: .
clone size: .
J gene: TRBJ1-5
CDR3 DNA: TGTGCCAGCAGTTTATCCGAGAATCAGCCCCAGCATTTT
CDR3 protein: CASSLSENQPQHF

V gene: TRBV10-1
D gene: .
clone size: .
J gene: TRBJ1-1
CDR3 DNA: TGCGCCAGCAGTGAGTCGGGTGAAGCTTTCTTT
CDR3 protein: CASSESGEAFF

V gene: TRBV10-1
D gene: .
clone size: .
J gene: TRBJ2-7
CDR3 DNA: TGCGCCAGCCGGCCGACACCTTTAGGAGAGCAGTACTTC
CDR3 protein: CASRPTPLGEQYF

V gene: TRBV13
D gene: .
clone size: .
J gene: TRBJ2-6
CDR3 DNA: TGTGCCAGCAGCTCCCTGGCGACTGGGGCCAACGTCCTGACTTTC
CDR3 protein: CASSSLATGANVLTF

V gene: TRBV27
D gene: .
clone size: few
J gene: TRBJ2-5
CDR3 DNA: TGTGCCAGCAGTATCCTCAGGGGACAAGAGACCCAGTACTTC
CDR3 protein: CASSILRGQETQYF

V gene: TRBV13
D gene: .
clone size: .
J gene: TRBJ2-7
CDR3 DNA: TGTGCCAGCAGCTTAGGAGGGAGCTCCTACGAGCAGTACTTC
CDR3 protein: CASSLGGSSYEQYF

V gene: TRBV7-2
D gene: .
clone size: once
J gene: TRBJ1-2
CDR3 DNA: TGTGCCAGCAGCTCTCTTGTGGAGATTTCCCACTATGGCTACACCTTC
CDR3 protein: CASSSLVEISHYGYTF

V gene: TRBV2
D gene: .
clone size: once
J gene: TRBJ2-1
CDR3 DNA: TGTGCCAGCAGTGAAGCGCAGGGGAACAATGAGCAGTTCTTC
CDR3 protein: CASSEAQGNNEQFF

V gene: TRBV5-1
D gene: .
clone size: .
J gene: TRBJ2-5
CDR3 DNA: TGCGCCAGCAGCTTGGGTTCAGGGGCGCGAGAGACCCAGTACTTC
CDR3 protein: CASSLGSGARETQYF

V gene: TRBV5-1
D gene: .
clone size: .
J gene: TRBJ1-6
CDR3 DNA: TGCGCCAGCAGCTTGGATGTCGGCAGGGGAGATCGCTCACCCCTCCACTTT
CDR3 protein: CASSLDVGRGDRSPLHF

V gene: TRBV5-6
D gene: TRBD1
clone size: .
J gene: TRBJ1-3
CDR3 DNA: TGTGCCAGCAGCACCTGGACAGGGGGCATTTCTGGAAACACCATATATTTT
CDR3 protein: CASSTWTGGISGNTIYF

V gene: TRBV4-1
D gene: .
clone size: .
J gene: TRBJ1-2
CDR3 DNA: TGCGCCAGCAGCCAAGATAGCGGGACCGGGGGCTTCTATGGCTACACCTTC
CDR3 protein: CASSQDSGTGGFYGYTF

V gene: TRBV25-1
D gene: .
clone size: .
J gene: TRBJ2-3
CDR3 DNA: TGTGCCAGCAGCACAGGCCGGGACCTGTCTCATACGCAGTATTTT
CDR3 protein: CASSTGRDLSHTQYF